The 30 T cell receptor beta chains below come from one sample, sequenced in a study of OX40 agonist ivuxolimab in advanced cancers. Using immunoSEQ multiplex PCR, the repertoire was profiled, and TCRdb retains in-frame clones only, with some absent. In the table there are 70,000 or so clones, 85% of which are singletons. This specimen was CD4+ or CD8+ T cells sorted from blood, taken in a trial of the OX40 agonist ivuxolimab. All receptors come from an adult with an advanced solid tumor such as melanoma, head and neck, liver or kidney cancer.

The chain has TRBV6-1 and TRBJ1-2; no clear D. Trimming stripped 1 base from V and 8 bases from J, with 8 bases between. From germline, CDR1 is MNHNS and CDR2 SASEGT. The CDR3 consists of 12 residues. The CDR3 nucleotides are TGTGCCAGCAGTGAAGGGCAGCGAGGCTACACCTTC. Protein product: CASSEGQRGYTF.

The chain couples TRBV2 to TRBJ1-1; D unclear. Trimming shortened V by 4 bases and J by 4 bases, and 10 bases separated the two germline ends. Germline values: CDR1 SNHLY, CDR2 FYNNEI. This CDR3 has 13 amino acids. The CDR3 here is CASSVEGGTEAFF. In DNA form, the CDR3 reads TGTGCCAGCAGTGTGGAGGGTGGCACTGAAGCTTTCTTT.

As DNA, the CDR3 is TGTGCCAGCAGTCAGACAGCGAACACTGAAGCTTTCTTT. It specifies CASSQTANTEAFF. The gene calls are TRBV7-3 and TRBJ1-1; D possibly corresponds to TRBD1 (5 bases). The V gene lost 6 bases and the J gene lost 1 base, with 9 bases spanning the gap. The CDR3 covers 13 residues. Germline V gene sequence: CDR1 SGHTA, CDR2 FQGTGA.

The chain has TRBV27 and TRBJ2-7, with no clear D. CDR1 and CDR2 (germline): MNHEY, SMNVEV (reference sequence). The CDR3 spans 14 residues. V was clipped by 6 bases and J by 2 bases, with 14 bases between them. CDR3 residues: CASSIGRLAYEQYF. For the CDR3, the DNA is TGTGCCAGCAGCATCGGACGGCTTGCCTACGAGCAGTACTTC.

The V call is TRBV6-1, the J call TRBJ2-1; D not resolved. CDR3 length: 16 residues. Germline lookup yields CDR1 MNHNS and CDR2 SASEGT. Trimming cost V 2 bases and J 0 bases, with 11 bases left between them. CDR3 sequence (DNA): TGTGCCAGCAGTGAATCTCGGGCTAGCTCCTACAATGAGCAGTTCTTC. It yields the protein CASSESRASSYNEQFF.

For the CDR3, the DNA is TGTGCCAGCAGGGGGGCGGGCGAAAAACTGTTTTTT. Translation gives CASRGAGEKLFF. V gene TRBV28 combines with J gene TRBJ1-4; maybe TRBD1 (6 bases). The CDR3 covers 12 residues. Per the germline V gene, CDR1 is MDHEN and CDR2 is SYDVKM. V dropped 6 bases and J dropped 8 bases, with 10 bases sitting between them. Combining the CDR3 with reference TRBV28 and TRBJ1-4 gives the whole variable domain DVKVTQSSRYLVKRTGEKVFLECVQDMDHENMFWYRQDPGLGLRLIYFSYDVKMKEKGDIPEGYSVSREKKERFSLILESASTNQTSMYLCASRGAGEKLFFGSGTQLSVL.

The gene calls are TRBV14 and TRBJ1-2; D is ambiguous. Germline CDR1 SGHDN, CDR2 FVKESK. V lost 2 bases and J lost 5, with 18 bases in between. The CDR3 runs to 16 residues. The CDR3 protein is CASSQTPAGLRYGYTF. The CDR3 DNA reads TGTGCCAGCAGCCAAACTCCCGCGGGTCTTAGATATGGCTACACCTTC.

In its sample, this clone was seen once. The chain recombines TRBV2 with TRBJ1-2; perhaps TRBD1 as D (5 bases). The germline V gene has CDR1 SNHLY and CDR2 FYNNEI. Trimming took 6 bases from V and 4 from J, leaving 9 bases between them. The CDR3 is 12 residues long. CDR3 in amino acids: CASRRGVYGYTF. CDR3 bases: TGTGCCAGCAGGAGAGGGGTCTATGGCTACACCTTC.

This chain links TRBV4-2 with TRBJ1-1, with TRBD1 identical over 9 bases. The V gene end was trimmed by 6 bases and the J gene end by 4 bases; junction bases not matched to a gene: 9. The germline gives CDR1 LGHNA, CDR2 YNFKEQ. This CDR3 contains 15 residues. CDR3 residues: CASRIPGQGATEAFF. For the CDR3, the DNA is TGTGCCAGCAGGATTCCGGGACAGGGTGCCACTGAAGCTTTCTTT.

This chain connects TRBV7-3 to TRBJ2-5, with D tentatively TRBD2 (7 bases). The V and J ends lost 5 bases and 2 bases respectively, with 21 bases between them. This CDR3 is 17 amino acids long. Germline CDR1 SGHTA, CDR2 FQGTGA. This CDR3 reads CASSPQGTGGSQETQYF. The CDR3 bases are TGTGCCAGCAGCCCCCAGGGGACGGGGGGTTCGCAAGAGACCCAGTACTTC.

The chain combines TRBV18 with TRBJ1-1; D possibly corresponds to TRBD1 (5 bases). CDR3 size: 15 residues. The V end was cut by 6 bases, the J end by 1 base, with 15 bases between. Germline CDR1 KGHSH, CDR2 LQKENI. The CDR3 is CASSHSRAANTEAFF. In DNA form, the CDR3 reads TGTGCCAGCTCGCACTCCAGGGCAGCGAACACTGAAGCTTTCTTT.

The chain joins TRBV9 to TRBJ1-4; D is possibly TRBD1 (5 bases). The V end lost 0 bases, the J end lost 5 bases, and 8 bases lay between the germline ends. The CDR3 is made up of 14 amino acids. CDR1 is SGDLS and CDR2 is YYNGEE in the germline V gene. CDR3 bases: TGTGCCAGCAGCGTAGGAGGGGAAAATGAAAAACTGTTTTTT. This translates into CASSVGGENEKLFF.

The chain joins TRBV25-1 to TRBJ2-1, with D tentatively TRBD2 (6 bases). This CDR3 is 14 amino acids long. Germline values: CDR1 MGHDK, CDR2 SYGVNS. The V gene lost 4 bases and the J gene lost 3 bases, with 10 bases spanning the gap. The CDR3 loop is CASSAQGGYNEQFF. DNA for the CDR3: TGTGCCAGCAGTGCCCAGGGAGGCTACAATGAGCAGTTCTTC.

V gene TRBV4-2 combines with J gene TRBJ1-5; maybe TRBD1 (5 bases). Trimming shortened V by 4 bases and J by 1 base, and 11 bases separated the two germline ends. The CDR3 loop spans 15 amino acids. From germline, CDR1 is LGHNA and CDR2 YNFKEQ. The CDR3 region has the DNA TGTGCCAGCAGCCCCTTGGGGGGGAGCAATCAGCCCCAGCATTTT. This sequence encodes CASSPLGGSNQPQHF.

The chain employs TRBV7-9 and TRBJ1-1; TRBD1 might be the D (5 bases). Germline CDR1 SEHNR, CDR2 FQNEAQ (reference sequence). Trimming removed 5 bases at V and 4 bases at J, with 11 bases between. The CDR3 totals 13 residues. The CDR3 bases are TGTGCCAGCAGCCTCACAGGATTCACTGAAGCTTTCTTT. Translating it yields CASSLTGFTEAFF.

This sequence joins TRBV5-1 and TRBJ2-3; D unclear. This CDR3 region has 14 residues. The V gene lost 4 bases and the J gene lost 3 bases, with 12 bases spanning the gap. From germline, CDR1 is SGHRS and CDR2 YFSETQ. The CDR3 coding sequence is TGCGCCAGCAGCCCAGGAGCAGGTACAGATACGCAGTATTTT. The encoded protein is CASSPGAGTDTQYF.

This chain connects TRBV19 to TRBJ1-5, with D possibly matching TRBD1 (6 bases). The CDR3 spans 20 residues. The germline V gene encodes CDR1 LNHDA and CDR2 SQIVND (reference sequence). Trimming left V 0 bases short and J 1 base short, with 22 bases between. CDR3 protein: CASSIDRNKPGTISNQPQHF. CDR3 nucleotides: TGTGCCAGTAGTATAGATCGAAACAAGCCAGGGACAATAAGCAATCAGCCCCAGCATTTT.

This clone has just a few counts. This sequence joins TRBV25-1 and TRBJ2-5, with no clear D. Germline V lookup: CDR1 MGHDK, CDR2 SYGVNS. CDR3 length: 14 residues. V was cut by 2 bases and J by 1 base, with 8 bases left in between. The CDR3: CASSERVAQETQYF. The CDR3 DNA follows: TGTGCCAGCAGTGAACGGGTCGCCCAAGAGACCCAGTACTTC.

CDR3 bases: TGTGCTAGTGGTTTGGTACAGGGGTACTACAATGAGCAGTTCTTC. Amino acids: CASGLVQGYYNEQFF. This chain uses TRBV12-5 with TRBJ2-1, with TRBD1 matching over 7 bases. With V trimmed by 0 bases and J by 3 bases, 2 bases remained unmatched. The V gene's germline CDR1 is LGHNT and CDR2 FRNRAP. This CDR3 spans 15 amino acids.

V gene TRBV27 combines with J gene TRBJ1-1; D is ambiguous. V lost 4 bases and J 3 bases, leaving 9 bases between the germline ends. The CDR3 length is 13 residues. The V gene's germline CDR1 is MNHEY and CDR2 SMNVEV (reference sequence). DNA for the CDR3: TGTGCCAGCAGTTCACAGTCAGACACTGAAGCTTTCTTT. This translates into CASSSQSDTEAFF.

The rearrangement uses TRBV5-1 and TRBJ2-1; 8 nucleotides match TRBD1. The ends lost 0 bases at V and 6 bases at J; junction bases unmatched: 5. The V gene's germline CDR1 is SGHRS and CDR2 YFSETQ. The CDR3 totals 15 residues. CDR3 in DNA: TGCGCCAGCAGCTTGGCCGGTACAGGGGGCAATGAGCAGTTCTTC. This codes for CASSLAGTGGNEQFF.

The rearrangement links TRBV6-5 to TRBJ2-5; 8 bases are shared with TRBD1. The CDR3 totals 13 residues. V gave up 6 bases and J gave up 5 bases; unmatched junction bases: 5. CDR1 MNHEY and CDR2 SVGAGI come from the germline V gene. In DNA, the CDR3 is TGTGCCAGCAGCAGGGGGCAGATGGAGACCCAGTACTTC. Its protein is CASSRGQMETQYF.

The chain combines TRBV27 with TRBJ2-7; weak D call: TRBD1 (6 bases). The CDR3 extends over 16 amino acids. CDR1 and CDR2 from the germline V gene are MNHEY and SMNVEV (reference sequence). The V gene lost 5 bases and the J gene lost 6 bases, with 23 bases spanning the gap. In nucleotides, the CDR3 is TGTGCCAGCAGTGACAATACAGGGCTCCAATGGGGCGAGCAGTACTTC. Amino acids: CASSDNTGLQWGEQYF.

The gene calls are TRBV18 and TRBJ2-1; TRBD2 aligns across 9 bases. CDR3 length: 16 residues. V was pared by 6 bases and J by 2 bases, with 8 bases of the junction left unmatched. Per the germline V gene, CDR1 is KGHSH and CDR2 is LQKENI. The CDR3 DNA reads as TGTGCCAGCTCCCTAGGAAGCGGGGGGACCTACAATGAGCAGTTCTTC. Translated: CASSLGSGGTYNEQFF.

The chain combines TRBV7-8 with TRBJ2-2; TRBD1 aligns across 10 bases. Germline trimming cut 5 bases from V and 4 bases from J; bases unmatched to any gene: 7. Germline CDR1 and CDR2: SGHVS and FQNEAQ. The CDR3 length is 16 residues. Here the CDR3 DNA reads TGTGCCAGCAGCCCTTCCCGGACAGGGGGCACCGGGGAGCTGTTTTTT. This sequence encodes CASSPSRTGGTGELFF.

V gene TRBV10-3 combines with J gene TRBJ2-7; 10 bases are a match to TRBD2. Germline V gene sequence: CDR1 ENHRY, CDR2 SYGVKD. This CDR3 is built from 13 residues. The trim removed 9 bases at V and 0 bases at J, leaving 2 bases unmatched. The CDR3, as DNA: TGTGCCATGGCTAGCGGGAGCTCCTACGAGCAGTACTTC. Translation gives CAMASGSSYEQYF.

The chain links TRBV10-3 to TRBJ1-5, with D possibly TRBD1 on 5 matching bases. The CDR3 extends over 13 amino acids. Germline assignment: CDR1 ENHRY and CDR2 SYGVKD. With 6 bases removed from V and 3 bases from J, the gap between germline ends came to 9 bases. The CDR3 spells CAIRATDNQPQHF. The CDR3 nucleotides are TGTGCCATCAGGGCGACAGACAATCAGCCCCAGCATTTT.

The chain is built from TRBV21-1 and TRBJ1-5; the D call in the table, TRBD1, was not verified against the DNA. TRBV21-1 is reported as a pseudogene. The CDR3 runs to 13 residues. For the CDR3, the DNA is TGTGCCAGCAGGACAGGGCAAGATCAGCCCCAGCATTTT. Its translation: CASRTGQDQPQHF.

The chain carries TRBV18 and TRBJ2-7; maybe TRBD1 (6 bases). Germline CDR1 reads KGHSH; CDR2 reads LQKENI. Trimming removed 5 bases at V and 3 bases at J, with 20 bases between. This CDR3 spans 16 amino acids. The DNA of the CDR3 is TGTGCCAGCTCAAGAACCGGGACACAGACCTACTACGAGCAGTACTTC. This translates into CASSRTGTQTYYEQYF.

This clone was recorded a few times. The genes are TRBV19 and TRBJ2-5; weak D call: TRBD1 (5 bases). Trimming pared 1 base from V and 4 bases from J, leaving 13 bases between. CDR3 length equals 15 residues. Germline-derived CDR1 and CDR2 are LNHDA and SQIVND (reference sequence). The CDR3 loop is CASSIAFDRGETQYF. The CDR3 DNA reads TGTGCCAGTAGTATAGCTTTCGACAGAGGAGAGACCCAGTACTTC.